This T cell receptor beta chain emerged from a study of blood T cells in healthy people across ages. A second PCR of about 7 to 12 cycles used a sample-barcoded 5' primer and a J-beta primer mix. Each CDR3 protein gets one entry after TCRdb re-called the 5' RACE reads with MiXCR. The sample carries about 1.4 million distinct CDR3 sequences, approximately 63% recorded once. Healthy Russian Caucasian donors spanned ages about 6 to 90 years. Total RNA, at least 5 micrograms per sample, came from PBMCs. Germline V gives CDR1 SGHDT, CDR2 YYEEEE. V shed 4 bases and J shed 11 bases, with 18 bases lying between them. The length of the CDR3 is 13 residues.

Sequencing was carried out using blood. The chain links TRBV5-6 to TRBJ1-1; maybe TRBD1 (5 bases). The receptor comes from a man in his late teens or twenties in good health. The CDR3: CASSHGPKWGAFF. The DNA of the CDR3 is TGTGCCAGCAGCCATGGACCGAAATGGGGGGCTTTCTTT. The full variable domain, completed using reference TRBV5-6 and TRBJ1-1, is DAGVTQSPTHLIKTRGQQVTLRCSPKSGHDTVSWYQQALGQGPQFIFQYYEEEERQRGNFPDRFSGHQFPNYSSELNVNALLLGDSALYLCASSHGPKWGAFFGQGTRLTVV.